The 13 T cell receptor beta chains presented below share a single source sample, sequenced in a study of cytomegalovirus exposure and HLA in healthy donors. The repertoire was sequenced with immunoSEQ multiplex PCR; TCRdb's copy has only in-frame clones and lacks some. The table has 150,000 to 200,000 clones, around 92% seen once. The sequenced sample was PBMCs. Source of these receptors: a woman in her late teens or twenties in good health and CMV-seropositive.

This clone was seen once. V usage is TRBV9 and J usage is TRBJ2-2, with 8 bases matching TRBD1. Losses at the gene ends were 4 bases for V and 6 bases for J; bases not matched to a gene: 5. The CDR3 contains 14 residues. Germline CDR1 reads SGDLS; CDR2 reads YYNGEE. The CDR3 reads CASSKDRVAGELFF. The CDR3 DNA is TGTGCCAGCAGCAAGGACAGGGTGGCCGGGGAGCTGTTTTTT.

The chain combines TRBV9 with TRBJ2-7, with 7 positions matching TRBD2. V trimming: 4 bases; J trimming: 3 bases; junction bases outside the gene matches: 10. CDR3 length equals 15 residues. CDR1 is SGDLS and CDR2 is YYNGEE in the germline V gene. The CDR3 region has the DNA TGTGCCAGCAGCCCGGAGGGGAAGCGGGGCTACGAGCAGTACTTC. Translated, it gives CASSPEGKRGYEQYF.

V is TRBV2 and J is TRBJ2-7, with no clear D. In germline, CDR1 is SNHLY, CDR2 FYNNEI. Trimming shortened V by 6 bases and J by 5 bases, and 11 bases separated the two germline ends. The length of the CDR3 is 12 residues. CDR3 region: CASRPDTDEQYF. The CDR3 DNA reads TGTGCCAGCAGACCCGACACCGACGAGCAGTACTTC.

The chain is built from TRBV30 and TRBJ2-7; a possible D gene is TRBD2 (6 bases). The CDR3 has 13 amino acids. Germline-derived CDR1 and CDR2 are GTSNPN and SVGIG (reference sequence). V lost 4 bases to trimming and J lost 7 bases, with 17 bases between them. The CDR3 DNA follows: TGTGCCTGGATCGGCGGGATCTCCAAGGAGCAGTACTTC. It codes for CAWIGGISKEQYF.

This CDR3 reads CASSDRGTGAPGGNTIYF. For the CDR3, the DNA is TGTGCCAGCAGTGATCGCGGGACAGGGGCGCCGGGTGGAAACACCATATATTTT. The chain uses TRBV2 and TRBJ1-3; 10 positions match TRBD1. The CDR3 runs to 18 residues. The V and J ends lost 3 bases and 3 bases, in that order; junction bases with no gene match: 11. Looked up from germline, CDR1 is SNHLY and CDR2 is FYNNEI.

The chain joins TRBV4-1 to TRBJ2-1, with D possibly TRBD2 on 6 matching bases. The CDR3 is made up of 17 amino acids. Germline CDR1 reads MGHRA; CDR2 reads YSYEKL. V was trimmed by 3 bases and J by 4 bases, leaving 19 bases between them. The CDR3 nucleotides read TGCGCCAGCAGCCACCCCCCCGTGCGGGGCAGGTACAATGAGCAGTTCTTC. It is translated as CASSHPPVRGRYNEQFF.

The chain recombines TRBV2 with TRBJ2-2; D perhaps matches TRBD2 (6 bases). The V end was cut by 4 bases, the J end by 3 bases, with 21 bases between. The germline V gene has CDR1 SNHLY and CDR2 FYNNEI. This CDR3 has 18 amino acids. The CDR3 here is CASSVGFGGTYDTGELFF. CDR3 coding DNA: TGTGCCAGCAGTGTTGGATTCGGTGGGACTTACGACACCGGGGAGCTGTTTTTT.

The J gene is TRBJ2-1, the V gene TRBV2; no clear D gene. The CDR3 runs to 14 residues. CDR1 is SNHLY and CDR2 is FYNNEI in the germline V gene. Trimming removed 8 bases from V and 5 bases from J, with 16 bases in between. The CDR3 sequence: CASARIPEDNEQFF. CDR3 DNA: TGTGCCAGCGCCCGAATACCCGAGGACAATGAGCAGTTCTTC.

This rearrangement joins TRBV10-1 to TRBJ1-4; D is perhaps TRBD1 (6 bases). CDR3 length: 14 amino acids. V lost 2 bases, J lost 7 bases, and 11 bases lay in between. Germline values: CDR1 WNHNN, CDR2 SYGVQD (reference sequence). CDR3: CASSEGGSGEKLFF. The CDR3 nucleotides read TGCGCCAGCAGTGAGGGGGGCTCTGGTGAAAAACTGTTTTTT.

The V gene is TRBV28, the J gene TRBJ1-1, with 11 bases lining up with TRBD1. CDR1 and CDR2 (germline): MDHEN, SYDVKM. This CDR3 has 15 residues. The V gene end was trimmed by 5 bases and the J gene end by 3 bases; junction bases not matched to a gene: 5. The CDR3 spells CASSPGTGGYTEAFF. In nucleotides, the CDR3 is TGTGCCAGCAGTCCCGGGACAGGGGGTTACACTGAAGCTTTCTTT.

The rearrangement joins TRBV30 to TRBJ2-7; the match to TRBD2 covers 11 bases. Germline assignment: CDR1 GTSNPN and CDR2 SVGIG (reference sequence). The CDR3 extends over 12 amino acids. V lost 0 bases to trimming and J lost 10 bases; unmatched junction nucleotides: 2. Here the CDR3 DNA reads TGTGCCTGGAGTGTAACTAGCGGGAGACAGTACTTC. Protein: CAWSVTSGRQYF.

This clone has only a few counts. The V gene is TRBV2, the J gene TRBJ1-3; D might be TRBD1 (5 bases). The germline gives CDR1 SNHLY, CDR2 FYNNEI. V dropped 3 bases and J dropped 0 bases, with 12 bases sitting between them. CDR3 length equals 16 residues. The CDR3 loop reads CASSDSRAFSGNTIYF. The DNA for the CDR3 is TGTGCCAGCAGTGATTCCAGGGCGTTCTCTGGAAACACCATATATTTT. Full variable domain (outside the CDR3, taken from reference TRBV2 and TRBJ1-3): EPEVTQTPSHQVTQMGQEVILRCVPISNHLYFYWYRQILGQKVEFLVSFYNNEISEKSEIFDDQFSVERPDGSNFTLKIRSTKLEDSAMYFCASSDSRAFSGNTIYFGEGSWLTVV.

This rearrangement joins TRBV25-1 to TRBJ2-3; D is possibly TRBD1 (5 bases). The CDR3 extends over 15 amino acids. CDR1 and CDR2 from the germline V gene are MGHDK and SYGVNS. V was shortened by 1 base and J by 3 bases, with 11 bases between the two germline ends. CDR3 in amino acids: CASSELARQTDTQYF. In nucleotides, the CDR3 is TGTGCCAGCAGTGAATTAGCTCGACAGACAGATACGCAGTATTTT.